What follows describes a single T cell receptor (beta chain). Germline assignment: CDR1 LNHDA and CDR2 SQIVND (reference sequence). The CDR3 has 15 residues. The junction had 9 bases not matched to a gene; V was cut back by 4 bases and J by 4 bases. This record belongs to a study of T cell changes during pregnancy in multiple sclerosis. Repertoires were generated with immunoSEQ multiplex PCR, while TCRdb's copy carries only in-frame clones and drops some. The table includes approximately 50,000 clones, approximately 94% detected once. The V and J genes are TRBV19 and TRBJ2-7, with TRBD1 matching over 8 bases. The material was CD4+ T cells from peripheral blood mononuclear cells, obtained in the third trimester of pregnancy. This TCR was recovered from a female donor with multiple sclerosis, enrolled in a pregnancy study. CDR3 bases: TGTGCCAGTAGTACCTCGCCGACAGGGGTTTACGAGCAGTACTTC. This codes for CASSTSPTGVYEQYF.